This is a list of T cell receptor beta chains from one sample in a study of CD8+CD57+ T cells in acquired aplastic anemia. TCRdb reprocessed the reads with MiXCR, giving one entry per CDR3 protein. The data show more than 40,000 distinct CDR3 sequences, with 70% to 80% seen just once and 34% held by the top ten. The sample consisted of sorted CD4+, CD8+, or CD8+CD57+ T cells (not recorded which) from PBMCs. These receptors were collected from a human donor in good health, serving as a control. CDR3s leave out the opening cysteine and the closing phenylalanine or tryptophan. D genes are given only for firm matches.

d_gene,v_gene,CDR3aa
TRBD1,TRBV10-3,AIGQGPEQF
TRBD1,TRBV15,ATSRTGDNSPLH
TRBD2,TRBV20-1,SASAGGPNEQF
-,TRBV24-1,ATSDSDSYYGYT
-,TRBV2,ASSVRGGSYNEQF
TRBD1,TRBV15,ATSRGQANSPLH
-,TRBV20-1,SARDYSPASSTDTQY
TRBD2,TRBV6-4,ASSDEAGGAGDTQY
-,TRBV5-5,ASSLGQLGEAF
-,TRBV10-3,ATSGSTAILF
-,TRBV7-3,ASSLGPGNTIY
TRBD2,TRBV20-1,SARGLAGYNEQS
-,TRBV11-1,ASSTQTASSYNEQF
-,TRBV10-1,ASSDGGTDTQY
-,TRBV29-1,QGVANTEAF
-,TRBV19,ASSINRNEAF
-,TRBV2,ASEGAGTGSPLH
-,TRBV10-3,AISGAGQVGERF
-,TRBV4-2,ASSRRDREKLF
TRBD1,TRBV20-1,SALVGTDRYEQY
-,TRBV2,ASSDGTTVSGNEQY
TRBD1,TRBV7-7,ASSLGLTGLTDTQY
-,TRBV9,ASSAGGTYEQY
TRBD2,TRBV15,ATSRETSGGLGDTQY
-,TRBV6-5,ASSSMKDLNYGYT
-,TRBV2,ASSDAQPQH
TRBD2,TRBV19,ASSRLAGGPTDTQY
-,TRBV29-1,SVGRGGKGSYEQY
-,TRBV7-2,ASSFYTSNEQY
-,TRBV5-6,ASSLGGSGNQPQH
TRBD1,TRBV19,ATQGALSYGYT
TRBD2,TRBV7-8,ASSLAISGSWEQY
-,TRBV24-1,ATSGDGFYT
-,TRBV19,ASIAEMNTEAF
TRBD2,TRBV7-6,ASSPSGNSYNEQF
-,TRBV24-1,ATSDSLGAQPQH
-,TRBV6-2/TRBV6-3,ASSFGTPPYEQY
-,TRBV10-3,AISEQGLAGYT
-,TRBV11-2,ASSLDFDNQPQH
-,TRBV19,ASQGRNQPQH
-,TRBV20-1,SARAMRDNQPQH
TRBD2,TRBV20-1,SARNPSGSTDTQY
TRBD1,TRBV24-1,ATTRDRAVTSGANVLT
-,TRBV20-1,SARLDPNTEAF
-,TRBV29-1,SLKRVGGDTDTQY
-,TRBV5-1,ASHIGHQDYNSPLH
-,TRBV12-3/TRBV12-4,ASSFESDNEQF
TRBD1,TRBV2,ASSEARTGAYGYT
TRBD2,TRBV15,ATSRDRASGANTGELF
-,TRBV7-3,ASRVSSTDTQY